This T cell receptor (beta chain) stems from a study of cytomegalovirus exposure and HLA in healthy donors. In the study overall: The roughly 120 validation repertoires, a later analysis reported, used the same platform as the 550 to 800 first-cohort repertoires.

Comment on this clone: The target antigen is unknown.

General study points: According to the study, roughly 160 TCR beta chains were cytomegalovirus-associated. Researchers reported that a few CMV-associated chains were confirmed in vitro as CMV antigen-specific.

The data were produced by immunoSEQ multiplex PCR, yet TCRdb's version contains in-frame clones alone and is incomplete. The table lists 120,000 to 150,000 clones, roughly 81% of them singletons. With V trimmed by 4 bases and J by 7 bases, 7 bases remained unmatched. The CDR3 has 14 amino acids. Looked up from germline, CDR1 is SGHRS and CDR2 is YFSETQ. Among the 110 or so subjects of the validation cohort, separate from the approximately 700-subject first cohort, were the donors. The J gene is TRBJ1-5, the V gene TRBV5-1; 8 positions match TRBD1. The sequence was obtained from a woman aged 30 to 39 in good health and CMV-seronegative. Material: PBMCs. The CDR3 protein is CASSPRQGIQPQHF. The DNA of the CDR3 is TGCGCCAGCAGCCCCCGACAGGGGATCCAGCCCCAGCATTTT.